The 32 T cell receptor beta chains below all came from one sample that was sequenced in a study of T cell responses to AZD1222 COVID-19 vaccine. Method: immunoSEQ multiplex PCR; TCRdb's copy keeps in-frame clones and lacks some. The sample contains around 140,000 clones, roughly nine tenths of which appear only once. Sample: peripheral blood, taken on day 0 of AZD1222 vaccination. These receptors were collected from an adult in good health.

The chain links TRBV6-2 or TRBV6-3 to TRBJ1-1; D is ambiguous. This CDR3 has 11 amino acids. V was trimmed by 0 bases and J by 11 bases, leaving 7 bases between them. Germline V lookup: CDR1 MNHEY, CDR2 SVGEGT. CDR3 sequence (DNA): TGTGCCAGCAGTTACTCATACCTGGCTTTCTTT. Encoded protein: CASSYSYLAFF.

The chain has TRBV3-1 (or the pseudogene TRBV3-2) and TRBJ2-1; D is perhaps TRBD1 (6 bases). The germline CDR1 and CDR2 sequences are LGHDT and YNNKEL (reference sequence). Trimming stripped 3 bases from V and 6 bases from J, with 15 bases between. The CDR3 runs 15 residues. The CDR3 region is CASSHGGPISNEQFF. For the CDR3, the DNA is TGTGCCAGCAGCCATGGGGGCCCGATCTCCAATGAGCAGTTCTTC.

The rearrangement uses TRBV5-6 and TRBJ2-5, with D possibly being TRBD1 (5 bases). From germline, CDR1 is SGHDT and CDR2 YYEEEE. The CDR3 length is 15 residues. V lost 4 bases to trimming and J lost 2 bases, with 15 bases between them. The CDR3 reads CASSVTTGLQETQYF. The CDR3 bases are TGTGCCAGCAGCGTGACCACAGGTTTACAAGAGACCCAGTACTTC.

This chain links TRBV28 with TRBJ2-1; 9 bases map to TRBD2. V was pared by 6 bases and J by 3 bases, with 3 bases of the junction left unmatched. Germline-derived CDR1 and CDR2 are MDHEN and SYDVKM. This CDR3 is built from 14 residues. DNA of the CDR3: TGTGCCAGCAGGCGGGGGGGAAACTACAATGAGCAGTTCTTC. Its protein is CASRRGGNYNEQFF.

The chain recombines TRBV5-8 with TRBJ2-7; 7 nucleotides match TRBD1. V shed 0 bases, J shed 3 bases, and the junction held 6 bases outside the gene matches. The CDR3 consists of 15 residues. The germline V gene has CDR1 SGHTS and CDR2 YDEGEE. The CDR3 DNA sequence: TGTGCCAGCAGCTTGGGACTGAGGGGGCTCTACGAGCAGTACTTC. Amino acids: CASSLGLRGLYEQYF.

The chain carries TRBV11-3 and TRBJ2-6; D could derive from TRBD1 or TRBD2 (5 bases each). The ends were cut back, 5 bases at V and 3 bases at J, with 17 bases in the middle. The V gene's germline CDR1 is SGHNT and CDR2 YENEEA. This CDR3 has 17 residues. The CDR3 nucleotides read TGTGCCAGCAGCGAGGGGCGCAGGGCGTATGGGGCCAACGTCCTGACTTTC. Translation: CASSEGRRAYGANVLTF. Drawing the rest from reference TRBV11-3 and TRBJ2-6, the complete variable domain is EAGVVQSPRYKIIEKKQPVAFWCNPISGHNTLYWYLQNLGQGPELLIRYENEEAVDDSQLPKDRFSAERLKGVDSTLKIQPAELGDSAVYLCASSEGRRAYGANVLTFGAGSRLTVL.

This chain links TRBV19 with TRBJ1-2; no clear D gene. Germline values: CDR1 LNHDA, CDR2 SQIVND (reference sequence). Trimming took 6 bases from V and 2 from J, leaving 16 bases between them. This CDR3 is built from 15 residues. The CDR3 sequence is CASSAAPQYNYGYTF. CDR3 DNA: TGTGCCAGTAGCGCCGCCCCACAGTACAACTATGGCTACACCTTC.

V usage is TRBV7-2 and J usage is TRBJ1-3; 8 bases line up with TRBD1. V dropped 6 bases and J dropped 5; count of bases not matched to a gene: 15. This CDR3 region has 17 residues. Germline-derived CDR1 and CDR2 are SGHTA and FQGNSA. CDR3 amino acids: CASREGTRTGIRNTIYF. The CDR3 DNA is TGTGCCAGCAGGGAGGGGACCCGGACAGGGATCAGAAACACCATATATTTT.

The gene calls are TRBV29-1 and TRBJ1-1, with D maybe TRBD1 (5 bases). Germline V CDR1 and CDR2: SQVTM, ANQGSEA. Trimming left V 3 bases short and J 2 bases short, with 13 bases between. The CDR3 consists of 14 residues. The CDR3 nucleotides are TGCAGCGTTGAGGGGGACGGGCGTAACACTGAAGCTTTCTTT. Protein product: CSVEGDGRNTEAFF.

The rearrangement uses TRBV7-2 and TRBJ2-7; 8 nucleotides line up with TRBD2. This CDR3 has 15 residues. CDR1 and CDR2 from the germline V gene are SGHTA and FQGNSA. Trimming took 1 base from V and 6 from J; bases not matched to a gene: 8. The CDR3 DNA sequence: TGTGCCAGCAGCTTAGGCGGTAGCGGGATCACCGAGCAGTACTTC. This gives the protein CASSLGGSGITEQYF.

The CDR3 region is CATSDYRVQSPQHF. For the CDR3, the DNA is TGTGCCACCAGTGATTACAGGGTTCAGAGTCCCCAGCATTTT. V usage is TRBV24-1 and J usage is TRBJ1-5, with a weak D call TRBD1 (6 bases). V shed 2 bases and J shed 10 bases, with 14 bases lying between them. This CDR3 has 14 residues. Germline-derived CDR1 and CDR2 are KGHDR and SFDVKD.

The V and J genes are TRBV3-1 (or the pseudogene TRBV3-2) and TRBJ2-5; 8 bases agree with TRBD2. Germline CDR1 reads LGHDT; CDR2 reads YNNKEL (reference sequence). After removal of 0 bases from V and 4 bases from J, the junction contained 4 bases not matched to a gene. CDR3 length: 15 amino acids. Written as DNA, the CDR3 is TGTGCCAGCAGCCAAGACCGGACTAGCTCAGAGACCCAGTACTTC. It codes for CASSQDRTSSETQYF.

V usage is TRBV7-2 and J usage is TRBJ1-1; weak D call: TRBD1 (5 bases). CDR1 SGHTA and CDR2 FQGNSA come from the germline V gene. CDR3 length: 16 amino acids. With 1 base removed from V and 5 bases from J, the gap between germline ends came to 17 bases. The CDR3: CASSLVGTGRLTEAFF. Here the CDR3 DNA reads TGTGCCAGCAGCTTAGTAGGGACGGGGAGGCTAACTGAAGCTTTCTTT.

The J gene is TRBJ2-1, the V gene TRBV28; the D call may be TRBD1 or TRBD2 (5 bases each). Germline CDR1 and CDR2: MDHEN and SYDVKM. V shed 4 bases and J shed 5 bases, with 21 bases lying between them. The CDR3 has 17 amino acids. DNA for the CDR3: TGTGCCAGCAGTTCCTCCGGGGACGGTACATGGCACAATGAGCAGTTCTTC. This gives the protein CASSSSGDGTWHNEQFF.

J is TRBJ1-1 and V is TRBV19; D unclear. With 3 bases removed from V and 5 bases from J, the gap between germline ends came to 7 bases. The length of the CDR3 is 12 residues. Germline CDR1 reads LNHDA; CDR2 reads SQIVND (reference sequence). CDR3 protein: CASSMWETEAFF. The CDR3 DNA reads as TGTGCCAGTAGTATGTGGGAAACTGAAGCTTTCTTT.

In its sample, this clone was seen once. The chain is built from TRBV21-1 and TRBJ2-1. TRBV21-1 is annotated as a pseudogene. The CDR3 is 13 residues long. The CDR3 region is CASSKATGTEQFF. The CDR3 nucleotides read TGTGCCAGCAGCAAAGCGACCGGGACCGAGCAGTTCTTC.

The chain has TRBV11-3 and TRBJ1-1; tentatively, D is TRBD1 (5 bases). Germline V gives CDR1 SGHNT, CDR2 YENEEA. Trimming took 3 bases from V and 6 from J, leaving 11 bases between them. The CDR3 covers 13 residues. In DNA form, the CDR3 reads TGTGCCAGCAGCTTGGGGCCTGGGGCTGAAGCTTTCTTT. Its protein is CASSLGPGAEAFF.

CDR3 loop: CASSLELAGDNEQFF. CDR3 DNA sequence: TGTGCCAGCAGCTTAGAACTAGCGGGAGACAATGAGCAGTTCTTC. The chain uses TRBV11-2 and TRBJ2-1; 11 bases agree with TRBD2. CDR1 and CDR2 from the germline V gene are SGHAT and FQNNGV. CDR3 length: 15 residues. Germline trimming cut 0 bases from V and 5 bases from J; bases unmatched to any gene: 0.

This clone turned up a few times. The J gene is TRBJ2-1, the V gene TRBV4-3, with 11 bases lining up with TRBD2. This CDR3 has 16 residues. The V and J ends lost 0 bases and 2 bases, in that order; junction bases with no gene match: 0. Germline V gene data show CDR1 as LGHNA and CDR2 as YSLEER. The CDR3 region is CASSQDSGGAYNEQFF. CDR3 coding DNA: TGCGCCAGCAGCCAAGATAGCGGGGGGGCCTACAATGAGCAGTTCTTC.

J is TRBJ2-5 and V is TRBV11-2; D may be TRBD1 or TRBD2 (5 bases each). This CDR3 region has 15 residues. Trimming took off 3 bases at V and 4 bases at J, with 15 bases between the two ends. The germline V gene encodes CDR1 SGHAT and CDR2 FQNNGV. The CDR3 reads CASSFGTTGIETQYF. In DNA, the CDR3 is TGTGCCAGCAGCTTCGGGACCACGGGGATAGAGACCCAGTACTTC.

This rearrangement joins TRBV5-1 to TRBJ2-1; TRBD2 agrees at 10 bases. The J segment lost 0 bases and the V segment lost 7 bases, leaving 4 bases of the junction unmatched. Germline V gene sequence: CDR1 SGHRS, CDR2 YFSETQ. The CDR3 is made up of 15 amino acids. This chain's CDR3 is CASSSSGSSYNEQFF. CDR3 DNA sequence: TGCGCCAGCTCCTCTAGCGGGAGCTCCTACAATGAGCAGTTCTTC.

This chain connects TRBV14 to TRBJ2-1; 7 nucleotides line up with TRBD2. CDR1 is SGHDN, CDR2 FVKESK, per germline. V was pared by 0 bases and J by 1 base, with 12 bases of the junction left unmatched. The CDR3 runs 19 residues. The CDR3 nucleotides read TGTGCCAGCAGCCAAGATCGAGGCGGGAGTACTTATTCCTACAATGAGCAGTTCTTC. Its translation: CASSQDRGGSTYSYNEQFF.

The chain joins TRBV18 to TRBJ1-2; no firm D call. Germline V gives CDR1 KGHSH, CDR2 LQKENI. V was shortened by 7 bases and J by 10 bases, with 13 bases between the two germline ends. There are 11 residues in the CDR3. CDR3: CASYNGVVYTF. CDR3 sequence (DNA): TGTGCCAGCTATAACGGGGTTGTCTACACCTTC. Drawing the rest from reference TRBV18 and TRBJ1-2, the complete variable domain is NAGVMQNPRHLVRRRGQEARLRCSPMKGHSHVYWYRQLPEEGLKFMVYLQKENIIDESGMPKERFSAEFPKEGPSILRIQQVVRGDSAAYFCASYNGVVYTFGSGTRLTVV.

The V call is TRBV7-9, the J call TRBJ2-7; D call uncertain. This CDR3 region has 17 residues. From germline, CDR1 is SEHNR and CDR2 FQNEAQ (reference sequence). V was clipped by 2 bases and J by 1 base, with 18 bases between them. CDR3 sequence (DNA): TGTGCCAGCAGCTTAAAAAAGGACGGCTTAAGGTCCTACGAGCAGTACTTC. This encodes CASSLKKDGLRSYEQYF.

V usage is TRBV4-3 and J usage is TRBJ1-2; D not certain. CDR1 is LGHNA and CDR2 is YSLEER in the germline V gene. The CDR3 is 12 amino acids. V was pared by 0 bases and J by 7 bases, with 6 bases between. The CDR3 loop is CASSQDTRGYTF. Written as DNA, the CDR3 is TGCGCCAGCAGCCAAGATACACGTGGCTACACCTTC.

The V call is TRBV7-9, the J call TRBJ2-7; D is possibly TRBD1 (5 bases). Trimming pared 4 bases from V and 2 bases from J, leaving 12 bases between. Germline CDR1 reads SEHNR; CDR2 reads FQNEAQ (reference sequence). CDR3 length equals 14 residues. The CDR3 DNA is TGTGCCAGCAGCTCCCAGGGTCCCGCCTACGAGCAGTACTTC. Translated, it gives CASSSQGPAYEQYF.

The chain is built from TRBV7-9 and TRBJ1-5, with D perhaps TRBD1 (6 bases). CDR1 is SEHNR and CDR2 is FQNEAQ in the germline V gene (reference sequence). The CDR3 totals 16 residues. Trimming took 2 bases from V and 12 from J, leaving 23 bases between them. The CDR3 DNA sequence: TGTGCCAGCAGCTTATGGGGGCAATCAGGGGAAATTTTCCAGCATTTT. Its translation: CASSLWGQSGEIFQHF.

The chain is built from TRBV20-1 and TRBJ2-7; D is undetermined. V was trimmed by 6 bases and J by 2 bases, leaving 8 bases between them. This CDR3 is built from 11 residues. The germline V gene has CDR1 DFQATT and CDR2 SNEGSKA (reference sequence). The CDR3 nucleotides read TGCAGTGCCGCGCAGACCTACGAGCAGTACTTC. As protein: CSAAQTYEQYF.

The CDR3 DNA is TGTGCCACGGGGGGCGGTCATGAGCAGTTCTTC. This translates into CATGGGHEQFF. The chain has TRBV24-1 and TRBJ2-1; possibly TRBD1 or TRBD2 for D (6 bases each). CDR1 is KGHDR and CDR2 is SFDVKD in the germline V gene. V gave up 10 bases and J gave up 8 bases, with 11 bases separating them. The CDR3 totals 11 residues.

V and J are TRBV7-9 and TRBJ2-7; possibly TRBD1 for D (5 bases). The CDR3 has 12 residues. Germline V gene lookup returns CDR1 SEHNR and CDR2 FQNEAQ (reference sequence). V lost 5 bases and J 3 bases, leaving 8 bases between the germline ends. This chain's CDR3 is CASSRQLYEQYF. The CDR3 nucleotides are TGTGCCAGCAGCCGACAGCTCTACGAGCAGTACTTC.

The genes are TRBV7-9 and TRBJ1-3, with 8 bases matching TRBD1. CDR3 length: 14 residues. Looked up from germline, CDR1 is SEHNR and CDR2 is FQNEAQ (reference sequence). Trimming at V came to 7 bases and at J to 4 bases, leaving 6 bases not matched to a gene. CDR3 residues: CASIDRGDGNTIYF. CDR3 DNA: TGTGCCAGCATTGACAGGGGAGACGGAAACACCATATATTTT.

The chain employs TRBV13 and TRBJ1-1; no firm D call. Per germline, CDR1 PRHDT and CDR2 FYEKMQ (reference sequence). With 4 bases removed from V and 0 bases from J, the gap between germline ends came to 15 bases. The CDR3 has 16 residues. The CDR3 DNA is TGTGCCAGCAGCTCGAGAACAGCACTAATGAACACTGAAGCTTTCTTT. This encodes CASSSRTALMNTEAFF. The entire variable domain, with the rest obtained from reference TRBV13 and TRBJ1-1, is as follows: AAGVIQSPRHLIKEKRETATLKCYPIPRHDTVYWYQQGPGQDPQFLISFYEKMQSDKGSIPDRFSAQQFSDYHSELNMSSLELGDSALYFCASSSRTALMNTEAFFGQGTRLTVV.